This paragraph covers one T cell receptor beta chain sequence. Its matching antigen is unknown. There were likely unrecorded immune exposures, though donors were nominally healthy when sampled. The germline CDR1 and CDR2 sequences are KGHSH and LQKENI. This CDR3 has 15 residues. Trimming removed 3 bases at V and 4 bases at J, with 13 bases between. This sample is drawn from a study of cytomegalovirus exposure and HLA in healthy donors. Study background: In a previous analysis, around 120 million unique TCR beta sequences were found from 150 million to 200 million T cells.

General study points: Most observed TCR sequences were rare, whereas some public TCRs were detected in many donors.

With 60 Vbeta and 13 Jbeta primers, the PCR was carried out. Authors' methods: A later analysis counted roughly 74 million unique TCR beta chains, around 10 million shared. TCRdb's copy holds only in-frame clones and misses some; the assay was immunoSEQ multiplex PCR. D and trimming were read from the DNA, whereas the V and J calls and clone size are those reported in that table. The sample lists approximately 30,000 clones; about 60% were seen once. The chain employs TRBV18 and TRBJ2-1; D is ambiguous. The clonotype originates from a man aged 50 to 59 in good health and CMV-seropositive. Sample: PBMCs. CDR3 in amino acids: CASSPPRLVYNEQFF. For the CDR3, the DNA is TGTGCCAGCTCACCCCCCCGACTGGTATACAATGAGCAGTTCTTC. The whole variable domain, filled in from reference TRBV18 and TRBJ2-1, reads NAGVMQNPRHLVRRRGQEARLRCSPMKGHSHVYWYRQLPEEGLKFMVYLQKENIIDESGMPKERFSAEFPKEGPSILRIQQVVRGDSAAYFCASSPPRLVYNEQFFGPGTRLTVL.